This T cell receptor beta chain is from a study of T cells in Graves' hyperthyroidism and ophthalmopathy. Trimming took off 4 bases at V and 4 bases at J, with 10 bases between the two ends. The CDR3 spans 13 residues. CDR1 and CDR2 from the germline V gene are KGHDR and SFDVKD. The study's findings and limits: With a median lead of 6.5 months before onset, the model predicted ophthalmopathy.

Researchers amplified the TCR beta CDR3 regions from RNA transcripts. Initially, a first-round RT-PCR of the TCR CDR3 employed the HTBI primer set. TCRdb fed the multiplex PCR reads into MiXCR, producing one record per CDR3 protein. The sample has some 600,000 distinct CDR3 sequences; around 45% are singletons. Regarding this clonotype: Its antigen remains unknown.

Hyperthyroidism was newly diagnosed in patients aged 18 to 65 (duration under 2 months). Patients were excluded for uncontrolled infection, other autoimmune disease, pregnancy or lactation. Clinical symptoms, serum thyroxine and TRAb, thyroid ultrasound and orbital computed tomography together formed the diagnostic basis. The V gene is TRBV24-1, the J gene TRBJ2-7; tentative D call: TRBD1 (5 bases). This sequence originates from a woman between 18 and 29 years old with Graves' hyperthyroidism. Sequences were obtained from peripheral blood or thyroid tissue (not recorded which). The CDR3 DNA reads TGTGCCACCAGTGACAGGGCGTCGTACGAGCAGTACTTC. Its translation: CATSDRASYEQYF.